This T cell receptor (beta chain) appears in the sequencing data of a study of neurological immune-mediated disorders. Findings of the study overall: According to phylogenetic grouping, one related-CDR3 cluster, a possible signature, contained the repertoires of 18 of 34 multiple sclerosis patients.

Time point defined: longitudinal time-point 1 (baseline). The unsorted libraries were prepared from 2 million PBMCs (stored at -80 C). The cDNA was produced through 5'RACE with 10-nucleotide random UMIs. TCRdb re-called the 5' RACE reads through MiXCR, storing one row per CDR3 protein. The data contain around 37,000 distinct CDR3 sequences, under 4% of them seen just once; the ten biggest clones take up about 8.3%. CDR1 SGHRS and CDR2 YFSETQ come from the germline V gene. The germline V and J ends were trimmed by 0 bases and 0 bases, with 18 bases remaining between them. CDR3 length: 18 amino acids. This clonotype was detected ten times or more. The antigen remains unidentified.

This TCR came from a woman between 55 and 75 years old with multiple sclerosis. The chain combines TRBV5-1 with TRBJ1-1; maybe TRBD1 (5 bases). Sequencing was carried out using PBMCs. The CDR3 DNA sequence: TGCGCCAGCAGCTTGGACCCCTCCCGGGGCACATTGAACACTGAAGCTTTCTTT. Amino acid sequence: CASSLDPSRGTLNTEAFF.